This TCR beta chain was identified during a study of blood T cell repertoires in COVID-19. Some clones are missing from TCRdb's copy, which holds only in-frame ones; the method was immunoSEQ multiplex PCR. The top ten hold roughly 8.8% of the sample, which has about 170,000 clones, around 85% seen once. Sequenced input: peripheral blood. The sequence derives from a woman of 80 years or more with COVID-19, enrolled during active disease.

The CDR3 nucleotides read TGCGCCAGCAGCTTGGGCGGGGCGGAGGCCGGGGAGCTGTTTTTT. Translating it yields CASSLGGAEAGELFF. This rearrangement joins TRBV5-1 to TRBJ2-2, with a tentative D call TRBD2 (6 bases). Germline V gives CDR1 SGHRS, CDR2 YFSETQ. V was shortened by 0 bases and J by 6 bases, with 12 bases between the two germline ends. CDR3 length: 15 amino acids.